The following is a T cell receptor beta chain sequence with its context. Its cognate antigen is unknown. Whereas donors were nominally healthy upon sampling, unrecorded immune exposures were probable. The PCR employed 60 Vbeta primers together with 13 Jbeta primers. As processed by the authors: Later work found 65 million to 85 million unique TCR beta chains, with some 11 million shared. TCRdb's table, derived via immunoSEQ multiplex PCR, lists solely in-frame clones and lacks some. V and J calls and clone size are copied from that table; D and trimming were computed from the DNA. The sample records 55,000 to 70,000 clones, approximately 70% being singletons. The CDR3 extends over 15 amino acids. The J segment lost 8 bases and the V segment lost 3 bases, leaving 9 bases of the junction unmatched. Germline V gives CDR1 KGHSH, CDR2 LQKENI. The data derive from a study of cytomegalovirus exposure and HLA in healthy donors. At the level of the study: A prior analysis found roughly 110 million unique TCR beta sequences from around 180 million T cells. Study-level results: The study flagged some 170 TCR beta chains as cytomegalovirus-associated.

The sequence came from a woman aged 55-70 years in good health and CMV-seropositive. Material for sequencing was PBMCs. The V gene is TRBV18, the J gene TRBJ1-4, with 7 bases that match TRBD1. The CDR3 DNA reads TGTGCCAGCTCACCGGAGACAGGGCGATGGGAAAAACTGTTTTTT. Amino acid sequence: CASSPETGRWEKLFF. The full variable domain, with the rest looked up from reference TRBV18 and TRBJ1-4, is NAGVMQNPRHLVRRRGQEARLRCSPMKGHSHVYWYRQLPEEGLKFMVYLQKENIIDESGMPKERFSAEFPKEGPSILRIQQVVRGDSAAYFCASSPETGRWEKLFFGSGTQLSVL.